This T cell receptor (beta chain) appears in the sequencing data of a study of OX40 agonist ivuxolimab in advanced cancers. Study results and limitations: There were also nonresponders showing low normalized T-cell clonal expansion.

In this sample, this clone turned up once. What it binds is not known. Trimming pared 1 base from V and 5 bases from J, leaving 8 bases between. The CDR3 has 13 residues. Per the germline V gene, CDR1 is SGHTA and CDR2 is FQGTGA. Sequencing was performed with immunoSEQ multiplex PCR; in TCRdb, only in-frame clones are kept and a portion is missing. The data show 80,000 to 95,000 clones, around nine tenths seen once. The source was CD4+ or CD8+ T cells sorted from blood, collected in a trial of the OX40 agonist ivuxolimab. The TCR sequence derives from an adult with an advanced solid tumor such as melanoma, head and neck, liver or kidney cancer. This sequence joins TRBV7-3 and TRBJ1-1; D unresolved. DNA for the CDR3: TGTGCCAGCAGCTTAATGTCTGGAACTGAAGCTTTCTTT. It translates to CASSLMSGTEAFF.